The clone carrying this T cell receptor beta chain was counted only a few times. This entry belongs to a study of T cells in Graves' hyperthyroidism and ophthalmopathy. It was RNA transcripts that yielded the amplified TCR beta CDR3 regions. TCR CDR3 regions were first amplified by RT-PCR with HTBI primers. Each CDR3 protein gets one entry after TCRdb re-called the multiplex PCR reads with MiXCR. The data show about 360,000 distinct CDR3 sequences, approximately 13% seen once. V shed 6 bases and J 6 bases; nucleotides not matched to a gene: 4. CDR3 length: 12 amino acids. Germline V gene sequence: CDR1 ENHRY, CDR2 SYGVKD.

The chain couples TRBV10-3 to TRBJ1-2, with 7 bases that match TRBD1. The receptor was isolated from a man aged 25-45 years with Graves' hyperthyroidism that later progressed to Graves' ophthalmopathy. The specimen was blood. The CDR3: CAISDRVHGYTF. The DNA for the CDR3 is TGTGCCATCAGCGACAGGGTACATGGCTACACCTTC.